This paragraph covers one T cell receptor beta chain sequence. Its target is not known. Germline V gene data show CDR1 as GTSNPN and CDR2 as SVGIG (reference sequence). The CDR3 consists of 13 residues. V gave up 4 bases and J gave up 0 bases, with 9 bases separating them. The data derive from a study of cytomegalovirus exposure and HLA in healthy donors. Study outcomes and limitations: Later analysis showed most CMV-associated TCR beta chains appearing HLA-restricted. The presence/absence work took it that sequencing depth was about the same across donors. A later analysis linked 16,951 TCR beta sequences to HLA alleles at 0.05 false discovery rate.

The PCR used 60 Vbeta and 13 Jbeta primers. Using immunoSEQ multiplex PCR, the repertoire was profiled, and TCRdb retains in-frame clones only, with some absent. The data contain 150,000 to 200,000 clones, roughly 8.7% of them seen just once; the ten biggest clones take up 1% to 1.5%. The TCR sequence derives from a woman between 25 and 40 years old in good health and CMV-seropositive. The sequenced material came from PBMCs. The chain joins TRBV30 to TRBJ1-1; D is ambiguous. Here the CDR3 reads CAWMGGLNTEAFF. The CDR3 DNA sequence: TGTGCCTGGATGGGAGGCTTGAACACTGAAGCTTTCTTT.